This T cell receptor (beta chain) comes out of a study of blood T cell repertoires in COVID-19. Whole-study context: Acute-phase and convalescent COVID-19 samples originated in the United States, Italy and Spain. T cells, B-cell-depleted T cells, or PBMCs supplied cDNA or gDNA.

Original handling: Quantification of nucleated cells was approximated via reference gene primer amplification. Sequenced by immunoSEQ multiplex PCR; TCRdb stores in-frame clones only, minus some. The D gene and trimming were derived from the DNA, and the V and J assignments and clone size from that table. This sample carries about 270,000 clones, about 80% of them seen once, and the ten largest clones take roughly 10%. With 3 bases clipped from V and 5 bases from J, the junction kept 5 bases outside the gene matches. This CDR3 region has 15 residues. Germline V gene lookup returns CDR1 SGHTA and CDR2 FQGNSA. This clone was picked up one time.

Material: peripheral blood. The chain links TRBV7-2 to TRBJ1-5, with TRBD1 identical over 9 bases. The TCR sequence derives from a woman aged 45-65 years who had recovered from COVID-19. The CDR3 reads CASSLDRGSDQPQHF. The CDR3, as DNA: TGTGCCAGCAGCTTGGACAGGGGTTCGGATCAGCCCCAGCATTTT.